These 23 T cell receptor beta chains came from one sample sequenced in a study of blood T cell repertoires in COVID-19. Sequencing was performed with immunoSEQ multiplex PCR; in TCRdb, only in-frame clones are kept and a portion is missing. The table records around 69,000 clones, around 84% of them present only once. The sequencing input was peripheral blood. These receptor sequences come from a man aged 50-60 years with active COVID-19.

The chain recombines TRBV11-2 with TRBJ1-3; D may be TRBD1 (5 bases). The CDR3 runs 16 residues. Germline V gives CDR1 SGHAT, CDR2 FQNNGV. Trimming removed 6 bases from V and 0 bases from J, with 15 bases in between. The CDR3 here is CASRAGFSGSGNTIYF. The CDR3 DNA follows: TGTGCCAGCAGGGCAGGGTTTTCGGGCTCTGGAAACACCATATATTTT. The whole variable domain, remainder taken from reference TRBV11-2 and TRBJ1-3, is EAGVAQSPRYKIIEKRQSVAFWCNPISGHATLYWYQQILGQGPKLLIQFQNNGVVDDSQLPKDRFSAERLKGVDSTLKIQPAKLEDSAVYLCASRAGFSGSGNTIYFGEGSWLTVV.

The V and J genes are TRBV6-5 and TRBJ2-5; the match to TRBD2 covers 7 bases. In germline, CDR1 is MNHEY, CDR2 SVGAGI. The CDR3 is 14 amino acids. Unmatched junction bases numbered 8, after V lost 5 bases and J lost 5 bases. The CDR3 coding sequence is TGTGCCAGCAGTCCCGCCCGGGGGGTTGAGACCCAGTACTTC. Translated, it gives CASSPARGVETQYF.

The genes are TRBV19 and TRBJ2-2; 9 nucleotides agree with TRBD1. Germline CDR1 is LNHDA and CDR2 is SQIVND (reference sequence). The CDR3 has 16 amino acids. V shed 7 bases, J shed 6 bases, and the junction held 12 bases outside the gene matches. CDR3 coding DNA: TGTGCCAGTACCCTGGGGGGGACAGGGTCGGCCGGGGAGCTGTTTTTT. Its translation is CASTLGGTGSAGELFF.

The rearrangement joins TRBV29-1 to TRBJ1-4; no clear D. V lost 5 bases and J 1 base, leaving 11 bases between the germline ends. CDR1 and CDR2 (germline): SQVTM, ANQGSEA. This CDR3 is built from 14 residues. The CDR3 is CSVTTGLTNEKLFF. Written as DNA, the CDR3 is TGCAGCGTTACCACCGGTCTAACTAATGAAAAACTGTTTTTT.

The V and J genes are TRBV24-1 and TRBJ2-1; perhaps TRBD2 as D (6 bases). Germline CDR1 reads KGHDR; CDR2 reads SFDVKD. The CDR3 extends over 15 amino acids. V shed 6 bases and J shed 2 bases, with 13 bases lying between them. The CDR3 DNA reads TGTGCCACCAGTTCGTTAAGCGGGCCCTACAATGAGCAGTTCTTC. Its translation: CATSSLSGPYNEQFF.

V usage is TRBV5-6 and J usage is TRBJ1-5, with D perhaps TRBD1 (5 bases). The germline CDR1 and CDR2 sequences are SGHDT and YYEEEE. This CDR3 region has 17 residues. Trimming stripped 1 base from V and 4 bases from J, with 18 bases between. As DNA, the CDR3 is TGTGCCAGCAGCTTGATCCGCGGGGGAGGCGCGAATCAGCCCCAGCATTTT. Its translation is CASSLIRGGGANQPQHF.

CDR3 nucleotide sequence: TGTGCCAGCAGCTTGATAGCGGGAAGTAATGAGCAGTTCTTC. Encoded protein: CASSLIAGSNEQFF. The chain joins TRBV5-6 to TRBJ2-1; 8 bases agree with TRBD2. The CDR3 consists of 14 residues. Germline assignment: CDR1 SGHDT and CDR2 YYEEEE. Germline trimming cut 1 base from V and 7 bases from J; bases unmatched to any gene: 4.

The V and J genes are TRBV5-1 and TRBJ1-2; D unclear. The CDR3 has 13 residues. V was pared by 2 bases and J by 3 bases, with 8 bases between. Germline lookup yields CDR1 SGHRS and CDR2 YFSETQ. The DNA of the CDR3 is TGCGCCAGCAGCTTTGAGGGCGACTATGGCTACACCTTC. Its protein product is CASSFEGDYGYTF.

V usage is TRBV7-9 and J usage is TRBJ1-3; no definite D call. The germline gives CDR1 SEHNR, CDR2 FQNEAQ (reference sequence). The CDR3 is made up of 14 amino acids. Trimming removed 0 bases at V and 3 bases at J, with 6 bases between. The CDR3 nucleotides are TGTGCCAGCAGCTTAGCGGAGGTTGGAAACACCATATATTTT. This codes for CASSLAEVGNTIYF.

This clone was seen a single time. V is TRBV5-5 and J is TRBJ1-4; D uncertain. The germline V gene has CDR1 SGHKS and CDR2 YYEKEE (reference sequence). With 3 bases removed from V and 5 bases from J, the gap between germline ends came to 14 bases. The CDR3 runs 15 residues. The CDR3 protein is CASSSMGQVNEKLFF. The CDR3 region has the DNA TGTGCCAGCAGCTCAATGGGCCAGGTCAATGAAAAACTGTTTTTT.

The chain couples TRBV13 to TRBJ1-4; D is unresolved. The CDR3 extends over 12 amino acids. CDR1 PRHDT and CDR2 FYEKMQ come from the germline V gene (reference sequence). Trimming pared 1 base from V and 6 bases from J, leaving 3 bases between. CDR3 coding DNA: TGTGCCAGCAGCTTAGCTCATGAAAAACTGTTTTTT. Translating it yields CASSLAHEKLFF.

This rearrangement joins TRBV15 to TRBJ2-7; 7 bases are a match to TRBD1. The CDR3 consists of 15 residues. Trimming removed 1 base from V and 2 bases from J; junction bases left unmatched: 5. CDR1 and CDR2 (germline): LNHNV, YYDKDF (reference sequence). As DNA, the CDR3 is TGTGCCACCAGCAGAGGACAGGGCCCCACCTACGAGCAGTACGTC. It translates to CATSRGQGPTYEQYV.

This chain joins TRBV2 and TRBJ1-4; D may be TRBD1 (6 bases). V was cut by 4 bases and J by 3 bases, with 12 bases left in between. The CDR3 runs 15 residues. Germline V CDR1 and CDR2: SNHLY, FYNNEI. The CDR3 DNA reads as TGTGCCAGCAGTGGTCAGGGGCAGGCTAATGAAAAACTGTTTTTT. Its protein product is CASSGQGQANEKLFF.

This sequence joins TRBV27 and TRBJ1-5; possible D gene TRBD1, 6 bases. V gave up 2 bases and J gave up 0 bases, with 32 bases separating them. The CDR3 sequence is 23 residues long. The V gene's germline CDR1 is MNHEY and CDR2 SMNVEV (reference sequence). CDR3 protein: CASSLPSSPPYQGINYSNQPQHF. The CDR3 nucleotides read TGTGCCAGCAGTTTACCGTCCAGCCCCCCGTACCAGGGGATCAACTATAGCAATCAGCCCCAGCATTTT.

The rearrangement uses TRBV6-2 or TRBV6-3 and TRBJ2-3; D is perhaps TRBD2 (6 bases). The V gene's germline CDR1 is MNHEY and CDR2 SVGEGT. The CDR3 contains 19 residues. Trimming left V 0 bases short and J 1 base short, with 20 bases between. In nucleotides, the CDR3 is TGTGCCAGCAGTTACTCTCTATCGTTCTGGCGGGGAGGCACAGATACGCAGTATTTT. Translated: CASSYSLSFWRGGTDTQYF.

The chain combines TRBV5-1 with TRBJ2-1; D is possibly TRBD2 (6 bases). Germline V CDR1 and CDR2: SGHRS, YFSETQ. V was trimmed by 4 bases and J by 6 bases, leaving 11 bases between them. The CDR3 loop spans 13 amino acids. The CDR3 DNA reads TGCGCCAGCAGCGCTGGGGGGTTCAATGAGCAGTTCTTC. It encodes CASSAGGFNEQFF.

The CDR3 loop reads CASSLDLGTSGGANTGELFF. DNA for the CDR3: TGTGCCAGCAGCTTAGATCTAGGGACTAGCGGGGGAGCGAACACCGGGGAGCTGTTTTTT. The gene calls are TRBV11-2 and TRBJ2-2; 14 bases are a match to TRBD2. The CDR3 contains 20 residues. CDR1 is SGHAT, CDR2 FQNNGV, per germline. Trimming removed 0 bases from V and 0 bases from J; junction bases left unmatched: 6. Full variable domain (remainder filled in from reference TRBV11-2 and TRBJ2-2): EAGVAQSPRYKIIEKRQSVAFWCNPISGHATLYWYQQILGQGPKLLIQFQNNGVVDDSQLPKDRFSAERLKGVDSTLKIQPAKLEDSAVYLCASSLDLGTSGGANTGELFFGEGSRLTVL.

This sequence joins TRBV7-9 and TRBJ1-1; no clear D gene. Looked up from germline, CDR1 is SEHNR and CDR2 is FQNEAQ (reference sequence). This CDR3 region has 14 residues. The V end was cut by 2 bases, the J end by 0 bases, with 7 bases between. The CDR3 loop reads CASSLLEVNTEAFF. The CDR3 bases are TGTGCCAGCAGCTTACTGGAGGTGAACACTGAAGCTTTCTTT.

The chain is built from TRBV2 and TRBJ2-5, with D possibly matching TRBD2 (6 bases). The V gene's germline CDR1 is SNHLY and CDR2 FYNNEI. The CDR3 sequence is 13 residues long. Between the trimmed V and J ends, which lost 6 bases and 4 bases, there was a span of 12 bases. The CDR3 spells CASRPPGLETQYF. CDR3 DNA: TGTGCCAGCAGGCCACCGGGACTAGAGACCCAGTACTTC.

The chain links TRBV6-2 or TRBV6-3 to TRBJ1-4; tentative D call: TRBD1 (5 bases). The CDR3 contains 14 residues. Trimming cost V 6 bases and J 8 bases, with 16 bases left between them. CDR1 is MNHEY and CDR2 is SVGEGT in the germline V gene. The CDR3 DNA sequence: TGTGCCAGCAGCCCGGGGACTAAGGGAGAAAAACTGTTTTTT. Encoded protein: CASSPGTKGEKLFF.

There are a few counts of this clone. J is TRBJ1-2 and V is TRBV5-4; 10 nucleotides line up with TRBD1. V gave up 1 base and J gave up 6 bases; unmatched junction bases: 6. Germline V CDR1 and CDR2: SGHNT, YYREEE (reference sequence). The CDR3 contains 15 residues. The CDR3 here is CASSLNRGQGNGYTF. The CDR3 coding sequence is TGTGCCAGCAGCTTGAATCGGGGACAGGGGAATGGCTACACCTTC.

This sequence joins TRBV2 and TRBJ2-1, with D tentatively TRBD1 (5 bases). The CDR3 runs 13 residues. V lost 6 bases and J 6 bases, leaving 12 bases between the germline ends. The V gene's germline CDR1 is SNHLY and CDR2 FYNNEI. For the CDR3, the DNA is TGTGCCAGCAGAGCCAGGGAAGTCAATGAGCAGTTCTTC. Protein: CASRAREVNEQFF.

This chain connects TRBV6-5 to TRBJ2-7, with a possible D match to TRBD1 (6 bases). The CDR3 length is 12 residues. Germline CDR1 and CDR2: MNHEY and SVGAGI. Trimming shortened V by 6 bases and J by 5 bases, and 11 bases separated the two germline ends. The CDR3 is CASRGTLHEQYF. For the CDR3, the DNA is TGTGCCAGCAGGGGGACACTTCACGAGCAGTACTTC.